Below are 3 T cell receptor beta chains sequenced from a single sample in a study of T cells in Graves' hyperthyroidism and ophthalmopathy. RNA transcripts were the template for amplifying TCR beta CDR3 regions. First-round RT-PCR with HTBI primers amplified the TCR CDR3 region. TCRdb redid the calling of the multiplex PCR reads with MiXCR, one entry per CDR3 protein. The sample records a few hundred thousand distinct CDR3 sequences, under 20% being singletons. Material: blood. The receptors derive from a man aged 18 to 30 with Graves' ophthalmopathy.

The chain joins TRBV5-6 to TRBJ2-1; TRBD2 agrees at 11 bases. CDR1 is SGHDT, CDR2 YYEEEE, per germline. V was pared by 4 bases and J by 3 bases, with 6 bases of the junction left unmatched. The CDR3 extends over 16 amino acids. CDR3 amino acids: CASSDPTSGGYNEQFF. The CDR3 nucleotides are TGTGCCAGCAGCGATCCCACTAGCGGGGGCTACAATGAGCAGTTCTTC.

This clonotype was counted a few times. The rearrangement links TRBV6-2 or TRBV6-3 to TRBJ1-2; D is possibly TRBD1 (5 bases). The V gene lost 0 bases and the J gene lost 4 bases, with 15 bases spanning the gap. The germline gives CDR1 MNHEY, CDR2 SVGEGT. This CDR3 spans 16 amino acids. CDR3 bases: TGTGCCAGCAGTTACTCGCAGACAGCTCTCGCCTATGGCTACACCTTC. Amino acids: CASSYSQTALAYGYTF.

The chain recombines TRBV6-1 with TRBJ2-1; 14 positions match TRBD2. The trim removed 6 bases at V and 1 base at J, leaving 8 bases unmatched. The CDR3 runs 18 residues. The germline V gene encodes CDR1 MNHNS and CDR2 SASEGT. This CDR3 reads CASSPTSGGAFSYNEQFF. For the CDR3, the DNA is TGTGCCAGCAGCCCGACTAGCGGGGGGGCCTTTTCCTACAATGAGCAGTTCTTC.